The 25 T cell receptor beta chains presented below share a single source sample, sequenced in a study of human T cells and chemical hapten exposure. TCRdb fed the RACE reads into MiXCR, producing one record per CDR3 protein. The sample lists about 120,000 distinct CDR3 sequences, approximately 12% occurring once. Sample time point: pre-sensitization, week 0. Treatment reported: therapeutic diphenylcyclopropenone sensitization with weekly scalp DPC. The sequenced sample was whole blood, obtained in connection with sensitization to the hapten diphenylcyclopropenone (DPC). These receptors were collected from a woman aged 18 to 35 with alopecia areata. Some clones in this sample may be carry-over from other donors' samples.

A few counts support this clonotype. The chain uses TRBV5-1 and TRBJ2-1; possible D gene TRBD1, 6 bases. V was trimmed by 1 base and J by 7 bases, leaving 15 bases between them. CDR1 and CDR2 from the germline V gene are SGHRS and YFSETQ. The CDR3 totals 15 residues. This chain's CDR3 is CASSLRQASLNEQFF. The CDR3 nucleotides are TGCGCCAGCAGCTTGAGACAGGCCTCTTTGAATGAGCAGTTCTTC.

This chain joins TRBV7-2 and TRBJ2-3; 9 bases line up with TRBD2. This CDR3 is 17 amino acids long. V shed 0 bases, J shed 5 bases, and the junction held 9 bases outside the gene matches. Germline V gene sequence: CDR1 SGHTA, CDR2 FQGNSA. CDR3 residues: CASSLAVAGGPLDTQYF. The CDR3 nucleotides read TGTGCCAGCAGCTTAGCGGTTGCGGGGGGGCCCTTAGATACGCAGTATTTT. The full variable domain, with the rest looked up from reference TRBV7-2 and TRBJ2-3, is GAGVSQSPSNKVTEKGKDVELRCDPISGHTALYWYRQSLGQGLEFLIYFQGNSAPDKSGLPSDRFSAERTGGSVSTLTIQRTQQEDSAVYLCASSLAVAGGPLDTQYFGPGTRLTVL.

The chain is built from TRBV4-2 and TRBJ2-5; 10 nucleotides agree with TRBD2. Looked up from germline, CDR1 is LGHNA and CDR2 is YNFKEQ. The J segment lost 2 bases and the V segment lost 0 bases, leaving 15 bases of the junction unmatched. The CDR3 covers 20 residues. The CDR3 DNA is TGTGCCAGCAGCCAAGATCGCAGCGGGGGGGCCGCGGGTGGGCAAGAGACCCAGTACTTC. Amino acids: CASSQDRSGGAAGGQETQYF.

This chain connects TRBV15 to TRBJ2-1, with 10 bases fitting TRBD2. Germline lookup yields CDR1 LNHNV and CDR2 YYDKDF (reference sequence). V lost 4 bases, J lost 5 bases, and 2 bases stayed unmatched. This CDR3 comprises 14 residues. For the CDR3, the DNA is TGTGCCACCAGCAATAGCGGGAGGAACAATGAGCAGTTCTTC. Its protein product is CATSNSGRNNEQFF.

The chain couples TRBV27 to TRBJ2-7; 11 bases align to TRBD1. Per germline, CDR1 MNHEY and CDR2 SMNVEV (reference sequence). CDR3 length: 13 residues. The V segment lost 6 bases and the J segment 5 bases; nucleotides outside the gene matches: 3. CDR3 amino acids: CASSGQGAHEQYF. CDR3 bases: TGTGCCAGCAGCGGACAGGGGGCCCACGAGCAGTACTTC.

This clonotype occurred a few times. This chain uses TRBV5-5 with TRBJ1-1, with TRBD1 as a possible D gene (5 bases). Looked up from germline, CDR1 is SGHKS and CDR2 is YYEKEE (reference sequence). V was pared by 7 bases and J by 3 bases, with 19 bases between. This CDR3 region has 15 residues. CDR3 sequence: CASRQAGARYTEAFF. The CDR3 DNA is TGTGCCAGCCGCCAAGCCGGGGCGAGGTACACTGAAGCTTTCTTT.

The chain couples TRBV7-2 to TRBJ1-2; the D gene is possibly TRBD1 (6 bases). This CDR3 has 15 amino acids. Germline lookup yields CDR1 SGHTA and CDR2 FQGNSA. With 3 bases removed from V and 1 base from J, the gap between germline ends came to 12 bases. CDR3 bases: TGTGCCAGCAGCTTCCGGGACACCAGTAACTATGGCTACACCTTC. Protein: CASSFRDTSNYGYTF.

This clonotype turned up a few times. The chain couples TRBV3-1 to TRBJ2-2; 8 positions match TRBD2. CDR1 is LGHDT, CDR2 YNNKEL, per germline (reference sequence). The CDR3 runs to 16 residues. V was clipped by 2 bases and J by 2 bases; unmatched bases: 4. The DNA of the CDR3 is TGTGCCAGCAGCCAATTCCTAGCGGGCAACACCGGGGAGCTGTTTTTT. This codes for CASSQFLAGNTGELFF.

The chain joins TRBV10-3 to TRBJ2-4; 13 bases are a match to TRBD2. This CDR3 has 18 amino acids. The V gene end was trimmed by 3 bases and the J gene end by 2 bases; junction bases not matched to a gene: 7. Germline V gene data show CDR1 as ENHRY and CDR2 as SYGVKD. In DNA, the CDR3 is TGTGCCATCAGTGATACTAGCGGGGGGGACGGGACCAAAAACATTCAGTACTTC. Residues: CAISDTSGGDGTKNIQYF.

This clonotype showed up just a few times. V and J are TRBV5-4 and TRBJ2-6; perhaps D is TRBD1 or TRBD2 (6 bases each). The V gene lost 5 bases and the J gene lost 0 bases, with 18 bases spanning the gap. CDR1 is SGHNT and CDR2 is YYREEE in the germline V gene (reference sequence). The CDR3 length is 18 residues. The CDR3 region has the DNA TGTGCCAGCAGGCCCGAGGGGGGCCCTTACTCTGGGGCCAACGTCCTGACTTTC. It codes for CASRPEGGPYSGANVLTF.

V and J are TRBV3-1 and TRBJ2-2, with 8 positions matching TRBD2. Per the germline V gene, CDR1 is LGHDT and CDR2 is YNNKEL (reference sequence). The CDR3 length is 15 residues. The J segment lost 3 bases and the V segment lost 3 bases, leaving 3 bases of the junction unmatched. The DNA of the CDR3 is TGTGCCAGCAGCCAGGTAGCGGGGTACACCGGGGAGCTGTTTTTT. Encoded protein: CASSQVAGYTGELFF.

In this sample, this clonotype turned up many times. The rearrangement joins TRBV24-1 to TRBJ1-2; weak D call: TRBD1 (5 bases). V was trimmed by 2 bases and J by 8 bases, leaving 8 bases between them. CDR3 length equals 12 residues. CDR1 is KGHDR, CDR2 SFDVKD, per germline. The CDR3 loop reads CATSDSGGGYTF. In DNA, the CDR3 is TGTGCCACCAGTGATTCCGGGGGAGGCTACACCTTC.

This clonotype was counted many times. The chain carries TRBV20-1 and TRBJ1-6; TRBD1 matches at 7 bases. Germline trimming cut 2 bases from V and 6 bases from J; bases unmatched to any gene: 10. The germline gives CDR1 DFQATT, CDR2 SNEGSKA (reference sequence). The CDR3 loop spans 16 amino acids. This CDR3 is CSARPTGRASNSPLHF. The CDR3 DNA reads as TGCAGTGCTAGACCGACAGGGAGGGCCTCTAATTCACCCCTCCACTTT.

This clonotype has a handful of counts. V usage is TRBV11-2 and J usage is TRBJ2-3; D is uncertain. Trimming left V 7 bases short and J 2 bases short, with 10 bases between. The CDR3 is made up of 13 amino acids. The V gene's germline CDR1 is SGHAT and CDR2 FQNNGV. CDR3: CASTASLTDTQYF. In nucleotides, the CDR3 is TGTGCCAGCACCGCAAGTCTCACAGATACGCAGTATTTT.

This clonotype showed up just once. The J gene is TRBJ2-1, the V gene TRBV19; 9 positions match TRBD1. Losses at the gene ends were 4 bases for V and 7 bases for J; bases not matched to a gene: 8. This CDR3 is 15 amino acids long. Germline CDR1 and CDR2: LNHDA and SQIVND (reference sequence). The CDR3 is CASSTGQGVGNEQFF. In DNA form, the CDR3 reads TGTGCCAGTAGTACGGGACAGGGAGTCGGAAATGAGCAGTTCTTC.

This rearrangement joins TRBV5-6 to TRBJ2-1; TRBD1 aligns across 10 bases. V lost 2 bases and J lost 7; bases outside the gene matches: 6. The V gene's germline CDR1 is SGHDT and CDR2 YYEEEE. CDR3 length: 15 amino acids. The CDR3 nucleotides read TGTGCCAGCAGCTTTGCGGACAGGGGGAGGAATGAGCAGTTCTTC. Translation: CASSFADRGRNEQFF.

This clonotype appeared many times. The CDR3 protein is CASSFSGQGEAFF. CDR3 sequence (DNA): TGTGCCAGCAGTTTCTCCGGACAGGGCGAAGCTTTCTTT. The chain uses TRBV27 and TRBJ1-1, with TRBD1 identical over 8 bases. V gave up 3 bases and J gave up 8 bases; unmatched junction bases: 5. Per germline, CDR1 MNHEY and CDR2 SMNVEV (reference sequence). The CDR3 sequence is 13 residues long.

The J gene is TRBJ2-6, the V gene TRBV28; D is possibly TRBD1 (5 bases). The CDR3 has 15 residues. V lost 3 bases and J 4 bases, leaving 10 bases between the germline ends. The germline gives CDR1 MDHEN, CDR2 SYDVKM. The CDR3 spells CASSFHRTGANVLTF. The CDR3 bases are TGTGCCAGCAGTTTCCACAGGACAGGGGCCAACGTCCTGACTTTC.

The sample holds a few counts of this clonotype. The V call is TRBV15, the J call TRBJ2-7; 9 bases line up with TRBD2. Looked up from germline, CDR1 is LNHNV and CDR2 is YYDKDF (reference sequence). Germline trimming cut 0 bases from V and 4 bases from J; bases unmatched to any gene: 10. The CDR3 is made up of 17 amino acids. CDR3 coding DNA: TGTGCCACCAGCAGAGAGAGGGGAGTGGGACTAGCATACGAGCAGTACTTC. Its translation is CATSRERGVGLAYEQYF.

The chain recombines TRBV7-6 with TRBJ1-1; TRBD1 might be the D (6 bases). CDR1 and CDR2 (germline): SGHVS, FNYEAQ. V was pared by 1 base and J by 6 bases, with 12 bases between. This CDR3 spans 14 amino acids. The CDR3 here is CASSLVSGEAEAFF. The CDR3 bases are TGTGCCAGCAGCTTAGTGTCAGGGGAGGCTGAAGCTTTCTTT.

Written as DNA, the CDR3 is TGCAGTGCTAGTCGGGCGACACAGGCCTCCACAGATACGCAGTATTTT. It specifies CSASRATQASTDTQYF. The chain employs TRBV20-1 and TRBJ2-3; tentative D call: TRBD1 (5 bases). The V and J ends lost 3 bases and 2 bases respectively, with 18 bases between them. This CDR3 has 16 residues. Germline loops: CDR1 DFQATT, CDR2 SNEGSKA (reference sequence).

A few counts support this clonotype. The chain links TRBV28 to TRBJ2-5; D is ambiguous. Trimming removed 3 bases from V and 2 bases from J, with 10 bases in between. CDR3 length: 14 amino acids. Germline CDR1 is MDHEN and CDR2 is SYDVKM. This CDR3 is CASSFRQAQETQYF. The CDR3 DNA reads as TGTGCCAGCAGTTTTCGCCAGGCACAAGAGACCCAGTACTTC.

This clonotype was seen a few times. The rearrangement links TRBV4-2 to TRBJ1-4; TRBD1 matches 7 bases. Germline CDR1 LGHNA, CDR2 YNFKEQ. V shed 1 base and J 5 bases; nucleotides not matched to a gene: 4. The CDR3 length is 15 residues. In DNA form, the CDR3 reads TGTGCCAGCAGCCAAGCAGGGGGGCTGAATGAAAAACTGTTTTTT. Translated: CASSQAGGLNEKLFF.

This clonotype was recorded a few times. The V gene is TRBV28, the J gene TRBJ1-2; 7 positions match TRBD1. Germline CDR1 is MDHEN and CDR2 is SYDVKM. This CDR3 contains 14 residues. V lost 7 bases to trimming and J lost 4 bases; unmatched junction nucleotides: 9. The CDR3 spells CASNPGGGGYGYTF. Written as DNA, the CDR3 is TGTGCCAGCAACCCAGGAGGGGGCGGCTATGGCTACACCTTC.

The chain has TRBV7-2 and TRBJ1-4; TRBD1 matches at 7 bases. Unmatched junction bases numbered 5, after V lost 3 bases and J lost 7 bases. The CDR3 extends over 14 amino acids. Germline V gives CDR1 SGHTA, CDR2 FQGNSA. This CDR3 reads CASSFDRDSEKLFF. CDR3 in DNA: TGTGCCAGCAGCTTTGACAGGGATAGTGAAAAACTGTTTTTT. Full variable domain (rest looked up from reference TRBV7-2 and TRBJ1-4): GAGVSQSPSNKVTEKGKDVELRCDPISGHTALYWYRQSLGQGLEFLIYFQGNSAPDKSGLPSDRFSAERTGGSVSTLTIQRTQQEDSAVYLCASSFDRDSEKLFFGSGTQLSVL.